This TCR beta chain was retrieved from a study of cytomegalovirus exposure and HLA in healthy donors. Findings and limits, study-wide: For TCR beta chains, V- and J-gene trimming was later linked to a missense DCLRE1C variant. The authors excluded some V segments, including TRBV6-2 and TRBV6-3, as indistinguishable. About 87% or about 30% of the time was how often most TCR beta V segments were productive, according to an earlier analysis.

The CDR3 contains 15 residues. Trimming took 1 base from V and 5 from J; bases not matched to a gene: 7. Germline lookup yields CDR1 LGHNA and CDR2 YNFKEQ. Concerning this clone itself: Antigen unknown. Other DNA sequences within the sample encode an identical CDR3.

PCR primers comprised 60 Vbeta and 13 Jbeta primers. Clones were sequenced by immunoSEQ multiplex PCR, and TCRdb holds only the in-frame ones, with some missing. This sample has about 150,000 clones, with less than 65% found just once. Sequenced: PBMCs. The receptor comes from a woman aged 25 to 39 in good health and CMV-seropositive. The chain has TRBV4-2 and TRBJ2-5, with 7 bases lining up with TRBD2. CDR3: CASSQGPGGGETQYF. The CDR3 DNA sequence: TGTGCCAGCAGCCAAGGCCCGGGAGGCGGGGAGACCCAGTACTTC.